The next 11 T cell receptor beta chains were all read from a single sample in a study of post-analysis software for immune sequencing data. Overall study findings and caveats: Among about 5 TRBV segments more frequent in patients than controls were TRBV5-6, TRBV5-1 and TRBV20-1.

Their antigens are not known. Libraries were made from TCR beta cDNA, and they carried unique molecular identifiers. MiXCR was run by TCRdb on the PCR reads, yielding one entry per CDR3 protein. The table lists some 690,000 distinct CDR3 sequences, around 64% of them singletons, with around 11% in the top ten. Sequencing was performed on blood. The receptors derive from a girl aged 2-10 years with multiple sclerosis.

The chain joins TRBV5-1 to TRBJ2-7; D not certain. V was clipped by 7 bases and J by 0 bases, with 11 bases between them. Germline V gene data show CDR1 as SGHRS and CDR2 as YFSETQ. This CDR3 is 13 amino acids long. CDR3 sequence reads: CASQPVNSYEQYF. The CDR3, as DNA: TGCGCCAGCCAGCCAGTGAACTCCTACGAGCAGTACTTC.

This clonotype was found a few times. The genes are TRBV29-1 and TRBJ1-2; 9 bases align to TRBD1. The CDR3 runs to 12 residues. Germline V CDR1 and CDR2: SQVTM, ANQGSEA. Trimming at V came to 7 bases and at J to 4 bases, leaving 4 bases not matched to a gene. CDR3 in amino acids: CSGDRELYGYTF. For the CDR3, the DNA is TGCAGCGGGGACAGGGAGCTCTATGGCTACACCTTC.

The J gene is TRBJ2-1, the V gene TRBV11-1; D unresolved. Trimming stripped 5 bases from V and 6 bases from J, with 23 bases between. There are 17 residues in the CDR3. CDR1 SGHAT and CDR2 FQDESV come from the germline V gene (reference sequence). CDR3 nucleotides: TGTGCCAGCAGCCTGCCGCTTGGGCAGTCAAAGCGCAATGAGCAGTTCTTC. Translated, it gives CASSLPLGQSKRNEQFF.

This clonotype appeared a single time. V gene TRBV7-9 combines with J gene TRBJ2-3; D unclear. Germline V gene sequence: CDR1 SEHNR, CDR2 FQNEAQ (reference sequence). Trimming removed 8 bases from V and 0 bases from J, with 15 bases in between. This CDR3 comprises 15 residues. CDR3 loop: CASYALAESTDTQYF. CDR3 bases: TGTGCCAGCTACGCCTTGGCGGAGAGCACAGATACGCAGTATTTT.

The V gene is TRBV6-6, the J gene TRBJ2-7; 8 nucleotides align to TRBD2. The J call is in doubt because the DNA end fits TRBJ2-5 better. CDR3 length: 16 residues. Germline V CDR1 and CDR2: MNHNY, SVGAGI (reference sequence). The CDR3 spells CASSYDTASGQGTQYF. The CDR3 bases are TGTGCCAGCAGTTACGATACGGCTAGCGGGCAGGGGACCCAGTACTTC.

V is TRBV9 and J is TRBJ2-3, with 7 bases aligning to TRBD2. The CDR3 length is 15 residues. The V segment lost 1 base and the J segment 4 bases; nucleotides outside the gene matches: 6. Germline values: CDR1 SGDLS, CDR2 YYNGEE. In DNA, the CDR3 is TGTGCCAGCAGCGTAAATTCGGCGGGAGCAGATACGCAGTATTTT. Its protein product is CASSVNSAGADTQYF.

The gene calls are TRBV2 and TRBJ2-5; no definite D call. Germline V CDR1 and CDR2: SNHLY, FYNNEI. This CDR3 is 10 amino acids long. V shed 10 bases and J shed 5 bases, with 8 bases lying between them. CDR3 region: CATSSETQYF. Here the CDR3 DNA reads TGTGCCACCTCGAGTGAGACCCAGTACTTC.

The chain is built from TRBV7-3 and TRBJ2-7; the match to TRBD2 covers 7 bases. The J call may not be correct, given that the DNA end is closer to TRBJ2-5. CDR1 and CDR2 from the germline V gene are SGHTA and FQGTGA. CDR3 size: 14 residues. CDR3 protein: CASSLKERGETQYF. The CDR3 DNA follows: TGTGCCAGCAGCTTAAAAGAGCGGGGAGAGACCCAGTACTTC.

This clonotype came up a few times. CDR3 residues: CASSSGVPRETQYF. The DNA for the CDR3 is TGTGCCAGCAGCTCTGGGGTTCCAAGAGAGACCCAGTACTTC. This chain joins TRBV7-2 and TRBJ2-5; D remains ambiguous. The CDR3 is made up of 14 amino acids. V shed 4 bases and J shed 4 bases, with 13 bases lying between them. Germline loops: CDR1 SGHTA, CDR2 FQGNSA.

This rearrangement joins TRBV6-2 or TRBV6-3 to TRBJ2-5; 8 nucleotides align to TRBD1. The V gene's germline CDR1 is MNHEY and CDR2 SVGEGT. This CDR3 spans 16 amino acids. Unmatched junction bases numbered 11, after V lost 4 bases and J lost 4 bases. The CDR3 region is CASSSPRGRGRETQYF. Here the CDR3 DNA reads TGTGCCAGCAGTTCTCCCCGTGGCAGGGGGCGAGAGACCCAGTACTTC.

V usage is TRBV6-6 and J usage is TRBJ2-7, with D hard to call. V lost 2 bases and J 2 bases, leaving 10 bases between the germline ends. The CDR3 covers 14 residues. Looked up from germline, CDR1 is MNHNY and CDR2 is SVGAGI (reference sequence). DNA of the CDR3: TGTGCCAGCAGTTACGGGCTCCGTGCCTACGAGCAGTACTTC. Encoded protein: CASSYGLRAYEQYF.